This T cell receptor (beta chain) originates from a study of CD8+CD57+ T cells in acquired aplastic anemia (dated by TCRdb to the late 2010s). Regarding the study in general: On average, sorted CD4+ and CD8+ cells yielded 2.5 to 3.5 ug of extracted DNA, with a range of about 0.19 to 30 ug. CD8+CD57+ expansion was defined as a frequency above the mean frequency observed in healthy subjects.

Patients chosen for sequencing had shown expansion of CD8+CD57+ cells by flow cytometry. Every patient had severe acquired aplastic anemia, diagnosed using the International Study of Aplastic Anemia and Agranulocytosis and Camitta criteria. Patients had received no therapy at the time of blood sampling. The study deep-sequenced TCR repertoires of sorted CD4+ and CD8+ blood T cells from severe aplastic anemia patients and healthy subjects. In the USA, patient enrollment took place under clinicaltrials.gov protocols 00001620, 01623167, 00001397, 00071045, 00081523 and 00961064. Ficoll-Paque density gradient centrifugation was used to isolate peripheral blood mononuclear cells. Before DNA extraction, CD4+ and CD8+ T cells were sorted by FACS or by magnetic beads. Study-wide findings and limitations: Some 27 CD8+ CDR3 sequences were found in both patients and controls but appeared to be highly expressed in patients and within the immunodominant clones of the patients. No significant difference in CD8+ Simpson's diversity was found between patients and healthy controls (P=0.060).

Profiling of TCR beta VDJ combinations and CDR3 sequences used genomic DNA as the template. TCR repertoire sequencing was run on an Illumina HiSeq 2000. Processing in the source paper ran as follows. Repertoires were assessed using TRBV/TRBJ rearrangement plots, CDR3 size and DJ length profiles, and Simpson's diversity index. The immunodominant clone was defined as the most abundant DNA sequence in deep sequencing data. CDR3 amino acid sequences were screened for sharing across subjects and were compared with published repertoires and the VDJdb database. TCRdb reworked the public reads: Q25 trimming with fastp, MiXCR clone assembly, productive beta chains retained. Each record represents a unique CDR3 protein, reported with the most common genes and DNA among its rows. The V and J calls were not made by the authors but by TCRdb's processing. This sample has under 350,000 distinct CDR3 sequences in its table, and 56% of those were observed once. The ten most abundant clones make up roughly 1.2% of the sample.

With respect to this clonotype: No antigen is known for it. Mismatch with germline at one junction end may stem from a read error.

From a lookup of the germline V gene, CDR1 and CDR2 are SGHVS and FQNEAQ. The CDR3 goes from the cysteine to the phenylalanine over 15 residues. The only DNA kept is the CDR3, 45 bases in frame from the first base. This receptor was identified in a human donor with aplastic anemia. The sequenced material came from sorted CD4+, CD8+, or CD8+CD57+ T cells (not recorded which) from PBMCs. The chain was built from TRBV7-8 and TRBJ2-1; TRBD2 lines up with 11 middle nucleotides. The DNA is as follows: TGTGCCAGCAGCCTTAGGACTAGCGGGTACAATGAGCGGTTCTTC. Protein translation: CASSLRTSGYNERFF. The reference TRBV7-8 and TRBJ2-1 proteins fill in what lies around the CDR3, so the full variable domain reads GAGVSQSPRYKVAKRGQDVALRCDPISGHVSLFWYQQALGQGPEFLTYFQNEAQLDKSGLPSDRFFAERPEGSVSTLKIQRTQQEDSAVYLCASSLRTSGYNERFFGPGTRLTVL.